A single T cell receptor (beta chain) is shown here with its context. Symptom resolution, clearance, or two negative PCRs marked the recovered donors of Cohort 3. The data derive from a study of blood T cell repertoires in COVID-19. Study as a whole: Samples representing acute and convalescent COVID-19 were sourced from the United States, Italy and Spain.

CDR1 GTSNPN and CDR2 SVGIG come from the germline V gene (reference sequence). CDR3 length equals 15 residues. Germline trimming cut 2 bases from V and 5 bases from J; bases unmatched to any gene: 9. Per the study methods: Reference gene primer amplification gave estimated nucleated cell counts. Profiled with immunoSEQ multiplex PCR; TCRdb holds only in-frame clones, not every one. Clone size and the V and J calls come from that table; the DNA yielded D and trimming. The sample carries more than 110,000 clones, about 80% recorded once. The sample was PBMCs or T cells enriched from blood (not recorded which). The chain carries TRBV30 and TRBJ2-7, with 10 positions matching TRBD1. The receptor was derived from a woman aged 45-60 years who had recovered from COVID-19. The CDR3 DNA is TGTGCCTGGAGTTTTAGGGGACAGGGGTTCCACGAGCAGTACTTC. Its protein is CAWSFRGQGFHEQYF.